One and the same sample provided the 9 T cell receptor beta chains below, sequenced in a study of early T cells in non-severe SARS-CoV-2 infection. TCRdb re-called the 5' RACE reads with MiXCR, one entry per CDR3 protein. This sample carries approximately 88,000 distinct CDR3 sequences, roughly an eighth of them seen once, and the ten largest clones take 1.4%. Sequenced input: whole blood. Source of these receptors: an adult who was a healthcare worker with PCR-confirmed SARS-CoV-2 infection or an uninfected control (not recorded which).

CDR3 bases: TGCGCCAGCAGCTTGGGGGGACAGATCGAGCAGTACTTC. It translates to CASSLGGQIEQYF. The chain couples TRBV5-1 to TRBJ2-7; 7 bases align to TRBD1. CDR1 and CDR2 (germline): SGHRS, YFSETQ. CDR3 length: 13 amino acids. Germline trimming cut 0 bases from V and 6 bases from J; bases unmatched to any gene: 3.

This clonotype was detected ten times or more. The chain couples TRBV12-3 or TRBV12-4 to TRBJ1-1; 7 nucleotides line up with TRBD1. J lost 1 base, V lost 8 bases, and 1 base had no gene match. The CDR3 consists of 12 residues. The CDR3: CASGQENTEAFF. The CDR3 region has the DNA TGTGCCAGCGGACAGGAGAACACTGAAGCTTTCTTT.

This clonotype was found a few times. This chain connects TRBV5-4 to TRBJ2-7, with D unclear. CDR3 size: 15 residues. In germline, CDR1 is SGHNT, CDR2 YYREEE (reference sequence). V gave up 0 bases and J gave up 4 bases, with 14 bases separating them. The CDR3 region is CASSLGTAGGYEQYF. As DNA, the CDR3 is TGTGCCAGCAGCTTGGGGACGGCAGGCGGATACGAGCAGTACTTC. Filled out from reference TRBV5-4 and TRBJ2-7, the complete variable domain reads ETGVTQSPTHLIKTRGQQVTLRCSSQSGHNTVSWYQQALGQGPQFIFQYYREEENGRGNFPPRFSGLQFPNYSSELNVNALELDDSALYLCASSLGTAGGYEQYFGPGTRLTVT.

This chain uses TRBV9 with TRBJ2-2; perhaps D is TRBD1 or TRBD2 (6 bases each). The CDR3 covers 16 residues. V lost 3 bases, J lost 5 bases, and 17 bases lay in between. Germline CDR1 reads SGDLS; CDR2 reads YYNGEE. This chain's CDR3 is CASSAGAPKGTGELFF. As DNA, the CDR3 is TGTGCCAGCAGCGCGGGGGCACCTAAAGGGACCGGGGAGCTGTTTTTT.

The gene calls are TRBV3-1 and TRBJ1-6; D might be TRBD1 (6 bases). The CDR3 has 16 residues. Trimming cost V 4 bases and J 10 bases, with 20 bases left between them. Germline V gene lookup returns CDR1 LGHDT and CDR2 YNNKEL (reference sequence). CDR3 in DNA: TGTGCCAGCAGCCTCACACTAACAGGGTCTGGCTCACCCCTCCACTTT. As protein: CASSLTLTGSGSPLHF.

The chain joins TRBV11-2 to TRBJ2-7; D is perhaps TRBD1 or TRBD2 (5 bases each). Germline V gives CDR1 SGHAT, CDR2 FQNNGV. The CDR3 is 16 residues long. With 0 bases removed from V and 1 base from J, the gap between germline ends came to 13 bases. The CDR3 sequence: CASSLDEGLSSYEQYF. The CDR3 coding sequence is TGTGCCAGCAGCTTAGATGAGGGGCTATCGTCCTACGAGCAGTACTTC.

Comments on this clonotype: This may be a read error: a much more frequent sequence differs by one nucleotide. The chain joins TRBV6-5 to TRBJ1-2; the match to TRBD1 covers 9 bases. The CDR3 consists of 17 residues. Germline V gene lookup returns CDR1 MNHEY and CDR2 SVGAGI. Written as DNA, the CDR3 is TGTGCCAGCAGATCTGCCGGGACAGGGAAAGCTAACTGTGGCTACACCTTC. Amino acids: CASRSAGTGKANCGYTF.

The chain is built from TRBV10-3 and TRBJ2-5, with 10 bases matching TRBD1. Trimming at V came to 3 bases and at J to 0 bases, leaving 10 bases not matched to a gene. The CDR3 covers 18 residues. The V gene's germline CDR1 is ENHRY and CDR2 SYGVKD. DNA of the CDR3: TGTGCCATCAGTGACCCTGGAGGGGGACAGGGGTACCAAGAGACCCAGTACTTC. Amino acid sequence: CAISDPGGGQGYQETQYF.

The V call is TRBV2, the J call TRBJ1-2; D gene ambiguous. This CDR3 contains 10 residues. V shed 4 bases and J shed 6 bases, with 3 bases lying between them. Germline CDR1 is SNHLY and CDR2 is FYNNEI. CDR3 amino acids: CASSADGYTF. CDR3 bases: TGTGCCAGCAGTGCCGATGGCTACACCTTC.